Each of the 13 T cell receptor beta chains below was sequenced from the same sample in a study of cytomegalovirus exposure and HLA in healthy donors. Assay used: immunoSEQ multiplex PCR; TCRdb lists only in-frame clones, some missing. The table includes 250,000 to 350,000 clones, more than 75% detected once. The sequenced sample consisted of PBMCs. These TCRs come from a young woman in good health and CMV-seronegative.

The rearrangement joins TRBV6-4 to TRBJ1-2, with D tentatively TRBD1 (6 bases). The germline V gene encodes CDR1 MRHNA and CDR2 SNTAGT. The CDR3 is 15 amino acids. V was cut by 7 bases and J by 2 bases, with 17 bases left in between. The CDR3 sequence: CASTSESGANYGYTF. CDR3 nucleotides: TGTGCCAGCACGTCTGAGTCAGGGGCGAACTATGGCTACACCTTC.

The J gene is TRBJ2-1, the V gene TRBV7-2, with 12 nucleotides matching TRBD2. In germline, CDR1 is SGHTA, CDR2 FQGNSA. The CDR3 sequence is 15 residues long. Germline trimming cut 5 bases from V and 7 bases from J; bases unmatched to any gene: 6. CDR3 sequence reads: CASSRGLAGWNEQFF. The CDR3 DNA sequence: TGTGCCAGCAGCAGAGGACTAGCGGGATGGAATGAGCAGTTCTTC.

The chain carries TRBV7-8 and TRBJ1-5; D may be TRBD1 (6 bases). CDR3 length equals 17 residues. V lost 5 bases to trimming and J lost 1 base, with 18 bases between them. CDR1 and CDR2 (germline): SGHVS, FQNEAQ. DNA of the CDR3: TGTGCCAGCAGCCCCGACCCGCGGGGGCGAAGCAATCAGCCCCAGCATTTT. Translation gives CASSPDPRGRSNQPQHF. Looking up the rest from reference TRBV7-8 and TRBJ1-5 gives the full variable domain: GAGVSQSPRYKVAKRGQDVALRCDPISGHVSLFWYQQALGQGPEFLTYFQNEAQLDKSGLPSDRFFAERPEGSVSTLKIQRTQQEDSAVYLCASSPDPRGRSNQPQHFGDGTRLSIL.

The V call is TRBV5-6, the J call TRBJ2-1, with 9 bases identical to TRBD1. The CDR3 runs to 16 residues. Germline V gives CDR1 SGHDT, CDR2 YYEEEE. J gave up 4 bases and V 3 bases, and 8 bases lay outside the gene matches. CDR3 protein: CASSYDRGFGYNEQFF. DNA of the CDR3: TGTGCCAGCAGCTATGACAGGGGGTTTGGATACAATGAGCAGTTCTTC.

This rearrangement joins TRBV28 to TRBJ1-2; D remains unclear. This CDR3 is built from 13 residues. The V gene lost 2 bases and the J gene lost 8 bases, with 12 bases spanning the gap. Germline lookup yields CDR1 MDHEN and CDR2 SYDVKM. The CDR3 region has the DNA TGTGCCAGCAGTTTAGCGGGTCATCGGGGCTACACCTTC. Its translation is CASSLAGHRGYTF.

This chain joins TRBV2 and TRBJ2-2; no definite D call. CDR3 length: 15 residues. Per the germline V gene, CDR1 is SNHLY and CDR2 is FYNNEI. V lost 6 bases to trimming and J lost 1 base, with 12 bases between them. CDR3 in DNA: TGTGCCAGCAGGGTTTCTGAGGTGAACACCGGGGAGCTGTTTTTT. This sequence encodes CASRVSEVNTGELFF.

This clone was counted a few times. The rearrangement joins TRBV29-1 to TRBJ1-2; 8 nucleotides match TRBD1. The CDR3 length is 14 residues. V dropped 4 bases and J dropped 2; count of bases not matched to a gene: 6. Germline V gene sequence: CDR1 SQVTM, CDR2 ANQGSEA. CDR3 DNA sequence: TGCAGCGTTGGCGTGGACAGGGAGAACTATGGCTACACCTTC. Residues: CSVGVDRENYGYTF. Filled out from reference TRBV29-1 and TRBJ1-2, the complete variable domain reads SAVISQKPSRDICQRGTSLTIQCQVDSQVTMMFWYRQQPGQSLTLIATANQGSEATYESGFVIDKFPISRPNLTFSTLTVSNMSPEDSSIYLCSVGVDRENYGYTFGSGTRLTVV.

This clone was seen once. The CDR3 bases are TGTGCCAGCCAGGGACAGGGGCTTAGAGGGACCCTCCACTTT. This gives the protein CASQGQGLRGTLHF. The chain employs TRBV25-1 and TRBJ1-6; TRBD1 aligns across 10 bases. Germline V gene lookup returns CDR1 MGHDK and CDR2 SYGVNS. This CDR3 is built from 14 residues. V lost 8 bases, J lost 14 bases, and 12 bases stayed unmatched. Filled out from reference TRBV25-1 and TRBJ1-6, the complete variable domain reads EADIYQTPRYLVIGTGKKITLECSQTMGHDKMYWYQQDPGMELHLIHYSYGVNSTEKGDLSSESTVSRIRTEHFPLTLESARPSHTSQYLCASQGQGLRGTLHFGNGTRLTVT.

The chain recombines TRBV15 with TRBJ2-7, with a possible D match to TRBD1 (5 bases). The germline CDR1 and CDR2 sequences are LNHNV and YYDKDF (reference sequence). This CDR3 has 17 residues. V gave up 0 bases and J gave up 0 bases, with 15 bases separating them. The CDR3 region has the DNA TGTGCCACCAGCAGAGACCAATTAGGCAGGGCCTCCTACGAGCAGTACTTC. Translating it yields CATSRDQLGRASYEQYF.

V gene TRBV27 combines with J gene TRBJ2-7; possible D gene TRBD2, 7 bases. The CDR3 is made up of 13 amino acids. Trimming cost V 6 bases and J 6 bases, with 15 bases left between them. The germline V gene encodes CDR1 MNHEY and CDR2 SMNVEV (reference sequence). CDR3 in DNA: TGTGCCAGCAGCCCAAGGGGGGGCTTCGAGCAGTACTTC. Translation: CASSPRGGFEQYF.

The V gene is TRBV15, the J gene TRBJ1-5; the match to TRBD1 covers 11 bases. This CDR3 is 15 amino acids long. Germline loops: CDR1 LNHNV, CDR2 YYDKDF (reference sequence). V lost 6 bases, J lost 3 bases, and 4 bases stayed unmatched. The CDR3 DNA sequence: TGTGCCACCAGACCGGACAGGGGGCACAATCAGCCCCAGCATTTT. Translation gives CATRPDRGHNQPQHF.

In nucleotides, the CDR3 is TGTGCCAGCAGGGGGAATGGGGCGGACGAGCAGTTCTTC. Translated: CASRGNGADEQFF. The chain carries TRBV2 and TRBJ2-1; TRBD1 might be the D (5 bases). Germline V gene sequence: CDR1 SNHLY, CDR2 FYNNEI. V was shortened by 6 bases and J by 10 bases, with 16 bases between the two germline ends. There are 13 residues in the CDR3.

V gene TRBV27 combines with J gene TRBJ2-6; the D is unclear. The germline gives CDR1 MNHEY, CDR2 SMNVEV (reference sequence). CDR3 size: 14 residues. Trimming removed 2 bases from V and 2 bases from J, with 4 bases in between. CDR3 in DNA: TGTGCCAGCAGTTTAACTGCTGGGGCCAACGTCCTGACTTTC. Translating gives CASSLTAGANVLTF.